The entry below gives a single TCR beta chain sequence along with its context. The antigen is unknown. Clones were sequenced by immunoSEQ multiplex PCR, and TCRdb holds only the in-frame ones, with some missing. The table has tens of thousands of clones, about 90% seen once. The data are from a study of graft-versus-host responses after intestinal transplantation. About the study: Induction with anti-thymocyte globulin, then tacrolimus and steroids for around three years, was given to all recipients.

General study points: Elevated graft-versus-host to host-versus-graft clonal ratios in allografts were recorded for patients with graft-donor T cell macrochimerism.

CDR1 is MNHNS, CDR2 SASEGT, per germline. The V end lost 6 bases, the J end lost 5 bases, and 20 bases lay between the germline ends. CDR3 length: 15 residues. V gene TRBV6-1 combines with J gene TRBJ2-7, with D perhaps TRBD1 (7 bases). The source is a human donor who received an intestinal transplant. Specimen: unstimulated CD8+ T cells sorted from spleen or lymph node cells, collected before intestinal transplant. In DNA form, the CDR3 reads TGTGCCAGCAGGGAGGGTGAGGGGGCGTCCGACGAGCAGTACTTC. Its protein is CASREGEGASDEQYF.